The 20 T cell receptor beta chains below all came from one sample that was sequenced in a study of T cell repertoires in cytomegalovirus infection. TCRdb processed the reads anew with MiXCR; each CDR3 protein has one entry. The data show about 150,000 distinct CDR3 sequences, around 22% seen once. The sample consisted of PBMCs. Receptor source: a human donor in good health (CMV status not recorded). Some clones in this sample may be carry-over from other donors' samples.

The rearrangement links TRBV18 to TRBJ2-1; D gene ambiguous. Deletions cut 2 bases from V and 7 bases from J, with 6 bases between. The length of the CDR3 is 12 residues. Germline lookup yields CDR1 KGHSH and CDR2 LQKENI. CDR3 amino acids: CASSPNMNEQFF. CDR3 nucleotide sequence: TGTGCCAGCTCACCAAATATGAATGAGCAGTTCTTC. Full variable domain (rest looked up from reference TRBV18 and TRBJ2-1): NAGVMQNPRHLVRRRGQEARLRCSPMKGHSHVYWYRQLPEEGLKFMVYLQKENIIDESGMPKERFSAEFPKEGPSILRIQQVVRGDSAAYFCASSPNMNEQFFGPGTRLTVL.

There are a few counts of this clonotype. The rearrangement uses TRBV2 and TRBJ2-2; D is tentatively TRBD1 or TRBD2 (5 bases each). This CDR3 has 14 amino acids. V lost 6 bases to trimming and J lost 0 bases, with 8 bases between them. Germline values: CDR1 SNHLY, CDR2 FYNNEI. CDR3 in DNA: TGTGCCAGCAGCGGGACGCCGAACACCGGGGAGCTGTTTTTT. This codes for CASSGTPNTGELFF.

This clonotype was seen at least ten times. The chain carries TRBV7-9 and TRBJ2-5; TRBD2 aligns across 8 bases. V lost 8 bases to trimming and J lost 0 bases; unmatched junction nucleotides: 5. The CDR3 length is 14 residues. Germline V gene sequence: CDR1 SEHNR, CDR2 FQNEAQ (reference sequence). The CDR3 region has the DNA TGTGCCAGCGGCGGGGGGTTCTACCAAGAGACCCAGTACTTC. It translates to CASGGGFYQETQYF.

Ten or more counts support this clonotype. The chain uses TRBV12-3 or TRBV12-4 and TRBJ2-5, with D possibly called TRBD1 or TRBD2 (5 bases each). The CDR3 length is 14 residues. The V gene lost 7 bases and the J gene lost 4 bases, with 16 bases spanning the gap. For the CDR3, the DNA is TGTGCCAGCACCGAGCAGGCAGGGAGAGAGACCCAGTACTTC. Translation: CASTEQAGRETQYF.

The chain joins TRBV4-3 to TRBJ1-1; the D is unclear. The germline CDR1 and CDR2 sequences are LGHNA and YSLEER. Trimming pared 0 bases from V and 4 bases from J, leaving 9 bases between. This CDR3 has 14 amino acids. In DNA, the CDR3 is TGCGCCAGCAGCCAAGAACTGACGGGCACTGAAGCTTTCTTT. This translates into CASSQELTGTEAFF.

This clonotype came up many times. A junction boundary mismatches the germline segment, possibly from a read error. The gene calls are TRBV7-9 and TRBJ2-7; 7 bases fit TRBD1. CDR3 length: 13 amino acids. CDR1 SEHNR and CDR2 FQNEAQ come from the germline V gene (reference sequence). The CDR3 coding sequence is TGTGCCAGCAGCCGGGACAGCTCCAACGAGCAGTACTTC. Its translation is CASSRDSSNEQYF.

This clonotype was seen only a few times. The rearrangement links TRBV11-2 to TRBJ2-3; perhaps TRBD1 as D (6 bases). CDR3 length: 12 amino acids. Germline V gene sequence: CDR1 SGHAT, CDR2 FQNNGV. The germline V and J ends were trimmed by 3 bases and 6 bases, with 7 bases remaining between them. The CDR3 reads CASSFDRDTQYF. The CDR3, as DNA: TGTGCCAGCAGCTTTGACAGGGATACGCAGTATTTT.

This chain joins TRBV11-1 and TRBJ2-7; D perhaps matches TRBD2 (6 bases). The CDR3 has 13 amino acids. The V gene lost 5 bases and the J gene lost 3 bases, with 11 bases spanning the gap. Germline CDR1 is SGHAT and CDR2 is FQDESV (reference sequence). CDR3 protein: CASSRGLNYEQYF. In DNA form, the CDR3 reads TGTGCCAGCAGCCGGGGACTGAACTACGAGCAGTACTTC.

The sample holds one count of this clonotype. In DNA, the CDR3 is TGTGCCACCAGCAGAGATCCGGCAGGTGCGAATTCACCCCTCCACTTT. The encoded protein is CATSRDPAGANSPLHF. V gene TRBV15 combines with J gene TRBJ1-6, with D uncertain. The CDR3 has 16 residues. V was shortened by 0 bases and J by 7 bases, with 13 bases between the two germline ends. Germline V gene lookup returns CDR1 LNHNV and CDR2 YYDKDF (reference sequence).

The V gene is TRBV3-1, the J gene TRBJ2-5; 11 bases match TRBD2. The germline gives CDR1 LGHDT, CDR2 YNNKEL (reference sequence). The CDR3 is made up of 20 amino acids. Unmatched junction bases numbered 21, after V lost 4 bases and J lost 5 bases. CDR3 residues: CASSPLPATSGVLFQETQYF. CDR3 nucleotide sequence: TGTGCCAGCAGCCCACTACCCGCGACTAGCGGGGTATTATTTCAGGAGACCCAGTACTTC.

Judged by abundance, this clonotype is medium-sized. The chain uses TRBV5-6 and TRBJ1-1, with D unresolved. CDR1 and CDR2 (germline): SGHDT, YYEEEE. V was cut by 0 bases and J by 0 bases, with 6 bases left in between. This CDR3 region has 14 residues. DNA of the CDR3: TGTGCCAGCAGCTTGGACAGCTTGAACACTGAAGCTTTCTTT. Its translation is CASSLDSLNTEAFF.

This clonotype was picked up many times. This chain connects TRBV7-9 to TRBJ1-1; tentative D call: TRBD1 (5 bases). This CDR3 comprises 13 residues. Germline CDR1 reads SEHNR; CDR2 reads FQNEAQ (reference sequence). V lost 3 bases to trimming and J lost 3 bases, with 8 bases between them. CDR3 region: CASSLSRDTEAFF. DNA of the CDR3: TGTGCCAGCAGCTTGAGCAGGGACACTGAAGCTTTCTTT.

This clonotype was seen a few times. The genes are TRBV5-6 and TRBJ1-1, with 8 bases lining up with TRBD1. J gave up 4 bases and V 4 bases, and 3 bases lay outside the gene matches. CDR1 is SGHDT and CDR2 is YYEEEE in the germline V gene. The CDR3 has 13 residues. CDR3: CASSQTGGTEAFF. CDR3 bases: TGTGCCAGCAGCCAAACAGGGGGCACTGAAGCTTTCTTT.

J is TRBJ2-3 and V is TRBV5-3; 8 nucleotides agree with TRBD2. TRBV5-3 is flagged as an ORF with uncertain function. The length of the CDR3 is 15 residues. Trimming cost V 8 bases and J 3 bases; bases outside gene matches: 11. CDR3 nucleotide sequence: TGTGCCAGCAGTACTGTGCGGGAGGTAACAGATACGCAGTATTTT. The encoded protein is CASSTVREVTDTQYF.

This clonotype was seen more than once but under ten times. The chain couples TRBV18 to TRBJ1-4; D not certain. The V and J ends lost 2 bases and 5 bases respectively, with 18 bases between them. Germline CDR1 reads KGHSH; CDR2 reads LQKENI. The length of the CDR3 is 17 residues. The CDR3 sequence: CASSPTGSLGRNEKLFF. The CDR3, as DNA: TGTGCCAGCTCACCAACCGGGAGCCTAGGGCGGAATGAAAAACTGTTTTTT.

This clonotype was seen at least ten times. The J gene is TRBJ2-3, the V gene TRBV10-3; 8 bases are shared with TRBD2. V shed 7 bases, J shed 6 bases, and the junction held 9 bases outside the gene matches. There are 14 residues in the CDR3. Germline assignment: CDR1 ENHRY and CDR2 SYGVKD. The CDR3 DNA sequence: TGTGCCATCAACCCAGCGGGGGTGGTTGATACGCAGTATTTT. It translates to CAINPAGVVDTQYF.

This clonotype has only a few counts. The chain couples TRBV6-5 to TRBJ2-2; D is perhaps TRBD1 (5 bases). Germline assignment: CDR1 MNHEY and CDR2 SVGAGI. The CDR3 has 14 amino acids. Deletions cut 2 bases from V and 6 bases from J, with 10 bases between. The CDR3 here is CASSYLTGPGELFF. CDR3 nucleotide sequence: TGTGCCAGCAGTTACCTCACAGGACCCGGGGAGCTGTTTTTT.

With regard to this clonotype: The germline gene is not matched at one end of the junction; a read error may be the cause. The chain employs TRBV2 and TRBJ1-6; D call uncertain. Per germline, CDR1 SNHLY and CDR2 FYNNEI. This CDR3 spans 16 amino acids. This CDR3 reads CASRERSSSYNSPLYF. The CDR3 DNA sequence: TGTGCCAGCAGGGAGAGGTCGAGCTCCTATAATTCACCCCTCTACTTT.

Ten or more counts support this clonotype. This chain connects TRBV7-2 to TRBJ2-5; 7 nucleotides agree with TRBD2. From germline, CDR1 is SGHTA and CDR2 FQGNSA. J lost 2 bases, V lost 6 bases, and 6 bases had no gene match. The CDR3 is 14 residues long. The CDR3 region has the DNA TGTGCCAGCAGTTGGGGAGGGTCTCAAGAGACCCAGTACTTC. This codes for CASSWGGSQETQYF.

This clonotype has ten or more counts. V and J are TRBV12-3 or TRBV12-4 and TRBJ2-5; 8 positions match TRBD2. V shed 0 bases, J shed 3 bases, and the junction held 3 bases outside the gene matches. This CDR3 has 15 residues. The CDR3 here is CASSLAPGGEETQYF. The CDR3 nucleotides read TGTGCCAGCAGTTTAGCGCCGGGGGGGGAAGAGACCCAGTACTTC.